The present T cell receptor beta chain was sequenced within a study of blood T cell repertoires in COVID-19. Trimming left V 1 base short and J 8 bases short, with 15 bases between. Germline CDR1 LGHNA, CDR2 YNFKEQ. This CDR3 contains 15 residues. Assay: immunoSEQ multiplex PCR; the TCRdb copy retains only in-frame clones and omits some. This sample has some 290,000 clones; roughly 86% occur once, and the top ten carry roughly 10%. Sample: PBMCs or T cells enriched from blood (not recorded which). This TCR came from a woman younger than 45 who had recovered from COVID-19. V and J are TRBV4-2 and TRBJ2-1; D not resolved. CDR3 DNA: TGTGCCAGCAGCCAAGGTTGGCTGGCCATCGATGAGCAGTTCTTC. This translates into CASSQGWLAIDEQFF.